This T cell receptor beta chain derives from a study of T cell changes during pregnancy in multiple sclerosis. Sequenced by immunoSEQ multiplex PCR; TCRdb stores in-frame clones only, minus some. Among tens of thousands of clones listed, about nine tenths were seen once. This clone was observed a single time. The germline gives CDR1 SGHNT, CDR2 YYREEE (reference sequence). The CDR3 sequence is 14 residues long. V was pared by 4 bases and J by 5 bases, with 15 bases between. This clonotype was sampled from a female donor in good health, enrolled as a control in a pregnancy study. The chain uses TRBV5-4 and TRBJ2-5, with D perhaps matching TRBD1 (7 bases). This specimen consisted of peripheral blood, obtained in the third trimester of pregnancy. The CDR3 nucleotides read TGTGCCAGCAGCCCCTACAGGGGAGGTGAGACCCAGTACTTC. Translating gives CASSPYRGGETQYF.